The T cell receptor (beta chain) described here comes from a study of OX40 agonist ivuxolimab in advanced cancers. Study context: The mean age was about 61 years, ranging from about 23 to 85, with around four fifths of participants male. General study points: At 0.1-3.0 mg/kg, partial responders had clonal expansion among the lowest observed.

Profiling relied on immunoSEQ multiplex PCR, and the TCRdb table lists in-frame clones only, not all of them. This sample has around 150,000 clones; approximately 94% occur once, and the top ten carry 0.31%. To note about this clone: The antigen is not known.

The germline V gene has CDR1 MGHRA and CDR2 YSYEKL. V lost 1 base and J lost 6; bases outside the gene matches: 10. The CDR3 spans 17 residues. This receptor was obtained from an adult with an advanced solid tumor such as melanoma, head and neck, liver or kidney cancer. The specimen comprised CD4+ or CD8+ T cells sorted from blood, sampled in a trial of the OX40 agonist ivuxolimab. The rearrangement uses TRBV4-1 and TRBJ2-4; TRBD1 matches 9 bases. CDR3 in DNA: TGCGCCAGCAGCCAAGGACACCCCCGGGACAGGGCAAACATTCAGTACTTC. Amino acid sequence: CASSQGHPRDRANIQYF.